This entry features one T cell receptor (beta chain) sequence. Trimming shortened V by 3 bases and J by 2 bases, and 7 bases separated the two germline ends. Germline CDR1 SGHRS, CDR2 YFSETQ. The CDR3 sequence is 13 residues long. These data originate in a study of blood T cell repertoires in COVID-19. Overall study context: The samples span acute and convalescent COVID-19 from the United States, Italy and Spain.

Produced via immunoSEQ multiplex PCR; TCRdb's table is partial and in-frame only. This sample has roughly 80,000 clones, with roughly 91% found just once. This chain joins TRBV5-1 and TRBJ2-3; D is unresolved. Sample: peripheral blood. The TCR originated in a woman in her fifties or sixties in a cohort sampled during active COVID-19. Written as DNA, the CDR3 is TGCGCCAGCAGCTCTTACTCCACAGATACGCAGTATTTT. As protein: CASSSYSTDTQYF.